These T cell receptor beta chains were read from a single sample in a study of control samples from healthy donors and cancer patients. Sequencing used immunoSEQ multiplex PCR; TCRdb keeps in-frame clones, though not all of them. The sample shows about 140,000 clones, almost 90% of them seen only once. The sample was blood. These TCRs come from a man between 18 and 29 years old in good health. The conserved cysteine and the conserved F or W are not part of the CDR3 here.

V	J	CDR3
TRBV27	TRBJ2-1	ASSFPTSGGANGNEQF
TRBV28	TRBJ1-1	ASSLWGGVNTEAF
TRBV5-3	TRBJ2-7	ARSPDTGSVVEQY
TRBV24-1	TRBJ2-5	ATSVAAGGTQY
TRBV25-1	TRBJ2-7	ASSEGGGLVEQY
TRBV18	TRBJ2-3	ASSPPGDRPTSTDTQY
TRBV19	TRBJ1-5	ASSWDSRGQPQH
TRBV7-2	TRBJ1-6	ASSLAGAKSPLH
TRBV18	TRBJ1-4	ASSPESLVVNEKLF
TRBV6-5	TRBJ2-7	ASVDRVAYEQY
TRBV4-2	TRBJ2-5	ASSEGTRDQETQY
TRBV2	TRBJ2-5	ASSEETQY
TRBV9	TRBJ2-3	ASSVEGDIYPTDTQY
TRBV19	TRBJ2-1	ASTFLGEQF
TRBV5-4	TRBJ2-1	ASSLDLAGDNEQF
TRBV19	TRBJ1-5	ASRREGVSNQPQH
TRBV15	TRBJ1-2	ATSRRGTFNYGYT
TRBV5-1	TRBJ1-6	ASSAEDNSPLH
TRBV30	TRBJ2-2	AWTKGGELF
TRBV23-1	TRBJ2-3	ASSRERVLARSDTQY
TRBV11-2	TRBJ1-3	ASSPILGTVGNTIY
TRBV28	TRBJ1-6	ASSLHTGGNSPLH
TRBV5-6	TRBJ2-3	ASSPRVSGGEGTQY
TRBV30	TRBJ2-3	AWSLPGLITDTQY
TRBV2	TRBJ2-7	ASSAPTSGGAYEQY
TRBV24-1	TRBJ1-2	ATSDSLAGGYT
TRBV18	TRBJ1-1	ASSPPGTANTEAF
TRBV4-3	TRBJ1-6	ASSQADRYNSPLH
TRBV20-1	TRBJ2-1	SASTVRIYNEQF
TRBV5-4	TRBJ2-5	ASSLRGQLQETQY
TRBV5-8	TRBJ2-2	ASSQTGELF
TRBV30	TRBJ1-2	AWNREGVGYT
TRBV7-2	TRBJ2-2	ASSLGQFNTGELF
TRBV7-9	TRBJ2-3	ASSPRALPADTQY
TRBV7-2	TRBJ1-1	ASGASPRRQHTEAF
TRBV6-1	TRBJ1-3	ASSERQAGNTIY
TRBV13	TRBJ2-7	ASSLGGLGHEQY
TRBV5-1	TRBJ2-2	ASSGDTGELF
TRBV7-8	TRBJ1-6	ASSPPGVHNSPLH
TRBV7-2	TRBJ1-2	ASSLDTPNYGYT
TRBV7-9	TRBJ1-1	ASSPYFGHTEAF
TRBV4-2	TRBJ2-1	ASSPLPREEGMNEQF
TRBV6-5	TRBJ2-7	ASRRTGGDEQY
TRBV14	TRBJ2-6	ASALGGGGANVLT
TRBV4-3	TRBJ2-3	ASSLGPLAGGTTDTQY
TRBV6-5	TRBJ2-7	ASSRTGMGEQY
TRBV10-3	TRBJ2-3	AISATDTQY
TRBV28	TRBJ1-4	ASSYRDVGEKLF
TRBV6-5	TRBJ2-7	ASSYGISSYEQY
TRBV9	TRBJ2-3	ASSVLGDTQY
TRBV4-3	TRBJ2-7	ASSQDNARGSYEQY
TRBV4-2	TRBJ1-1	ASSQLRTGALSSEAF
TRBV6-5	TRBJ2-3	ASSYGTSRMDTQY
TRBV2	TRBJ1-4	ASSDGVEF
TRBV5-1	TRBJ2-7	ASSSTGPRAPEQY
TRBV6-1	TRBJ1-4	ASSEGTGVEKLF
TRBV30	TRBJ2-5	AWSVSVGETQY
TRBV27	TRBJ2-7	ASSFKGPAYEQY